The rows below give T cell receptor beta chains drawn from one sample of a study of T cell responses to AZD1222 COVID-19 vaccine. The assay was immunoSEQ multiplex PCR, and TCRdb's table has in-frame clones only and misses some. The sample shows approximately 140,000 clones, more than 85% of them seen only once. The sequences come from peripheral blood, collected 28 days after the second AZD1222 dose. The receptors stem from an adult who received the AZD1222 COVID-19 vaccine. The CDR3 runs from the conserved cysteine through the conserved F or W. D genes are given only for firm matches. Clone size is not always given. Where it is, it says once, few, many or a class for expanded clones.

D,size,J,V,DNA,CDR3
TRBD1,.,TRBJ2-1,TRBV10-3,TGTGCCGGCAGACAGGGAAAAGCTGAGCAGTTCTTC,CAGRQGKAEQFF
.,.,TRBJ1-3,TRBV7-3,TGTGCCAGCAGCTGGTGGGGTCGGGAAAACACCATATATTTT,CASSWWGRENTIYF
.,.,TRBJ2-7,TRBV4-1,TGCGCCAGCAGCCAAGATGAGGGGATCTACGAGCAGTACTTC,CASSQDEGIYEQYF
.,.,TRBJ2-7,TRBV30,TGTGCCTGGAGTCCCCTTTTAGGGGGGTCCGCTTACGAGCAGTACTTC,CAWSPLLGGSAYEQYF
TRBD1,.,TRBJ1-1,TRBV10-3,TGTGCCATCAGGACGACAGGGTCGGTCACTGAAGCTTTCTTT,CAIRTTGSVTEAFF
.,once,TRBJ1-5,TRBV6-5,TGTGCCAGCAGTTTTTCGGGAGATCAGCCCCAGCATTTT,CASSFSGDQPQHF
.,.,TRBJ1-3,TRBV5-1,TGCGCCAGCAGCTGGGACAACACTGGAAACACCATATATTTT,CASSWDNTGNTIYF
.,.,TRBJ2-5,TRBV7-9,TGTGCCAGCAGCAACGGTGCAGGGGCCGGCGAGACCCAGTACTTC,CASSNGAGAGETQYF
.,.,TRBJ1-6,TRBV5-8,TGTGCCAGCAGCTTGAGGGCTCAGAGCTCCTATAATTCACCCCTCCACTTT,CASSLRAQSSYNSPLHF
TRBD1,.,TRBJ1-1,TRBV19,TGTGCCAGTAGTGCGACAGGGGCGTTCAATGAAGCTTTCTTT,CASSATGAFNEAFF
.,.,TRBJ1-2,TRBV18,TGTGCCAGCTCAAGATACTCAGGTGCCGGCCCGGACTATGGCTACACCTTC,CASSRYSGAGPDYGYTF
TRBD2,.,TRBJ2-7,TRBV6-5,TGTGCCAGCAGGGGGGGAGCGGGGGGCTCCTACGAGCAGTACTTC,CASRGGAGGSYEQYF
TRBD1,.,TRBJ1-1,TRBV19,TGTGCCAGTACCGATTTGGGATCAGGGGGCGCCGAAGCTTTCTTT,CASTDLGSGGAEAFF
TRBD1,.,TRBJ1-2,TRBV5-4,TGTGCCAGCAGCCCGGTAGGACAGGCGGCTTATGGCTACACCTTC,CASSPVGQAAYGYTF
TRBD1,.,TRBJ2-2,TRBV5-1,TGCGCCAGCAGCTTGGAACAGGGGGCGACCACCGGGGAGCTGTTTTTT,CASSLEQGATTGELFF
TRBD1,.,TRBJ1-1,TRBV3-1/TRBV3-2,TGTGCCAGCAGCCAAGATTTGGGACAGGTCCCTTTCTTT,CASSQDLGQVPFF
.,.,TRBJ2-4,TRBV6-5,TGTGCCAGCAGCAAGGGGGGGGGCAAAAACATTCAGTACTTC,CASSKGGGKNIQYF
.,.,TRBJ1-6,TRBV3-1/TRBV3-2,TGTGCCAGCAGCCAAGGTCAGGGTAATTCACCCCTCCACTTT,CASSQGQGNSPLHF
TRBD1,.,TRBJ1-4,TRBV7-9,TGTGCCAGCAGCCTCAGGGGGGCTAATGAAAAACTGTTTTTT,CASSLRGANEKLFF
.,.,TRBJ1-2,TRBV5-4,TGTGCCAGCAGTGCCGGCAGGGGCTACACCTTC,CASSAGRGYTF
.,.,TRBJ2-7,TRBV30,TGTGCCTGGAGTCAGCAGGTGGAGGCCTACGAGCAGTACTTC,CAWSQQVEAYEQYF
TRBD2,.,TRBJ2-1,TRBV11-3,TGTGCCAGCAGCGGGGACTACTACAATGAGCAGTTCTTC,CASSGDYYNEQFF
TRBD2,.,TRBJ2-3,TRBV30,TGTGCCTGGAGCCCAGGGACCGCGGGGGGAGGAGATACGCAGTATTTT,CAWSPGTAGGGDTQYF